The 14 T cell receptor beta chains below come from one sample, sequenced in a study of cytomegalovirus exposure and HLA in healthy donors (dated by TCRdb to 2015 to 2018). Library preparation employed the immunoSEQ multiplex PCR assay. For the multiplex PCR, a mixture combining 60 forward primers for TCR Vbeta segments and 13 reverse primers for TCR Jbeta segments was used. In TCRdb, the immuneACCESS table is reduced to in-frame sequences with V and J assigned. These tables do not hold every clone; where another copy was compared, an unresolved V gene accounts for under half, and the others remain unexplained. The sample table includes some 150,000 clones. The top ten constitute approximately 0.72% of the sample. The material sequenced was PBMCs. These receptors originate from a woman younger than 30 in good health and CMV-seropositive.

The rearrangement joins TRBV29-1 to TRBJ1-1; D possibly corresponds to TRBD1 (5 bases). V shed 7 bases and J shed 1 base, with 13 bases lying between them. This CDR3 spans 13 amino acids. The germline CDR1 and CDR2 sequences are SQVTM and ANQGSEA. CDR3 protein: CSGLGQANTEAFF. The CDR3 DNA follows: TGCAGCGGACTTGGACAAGCGAACACTGAAGCTTTCTTT.

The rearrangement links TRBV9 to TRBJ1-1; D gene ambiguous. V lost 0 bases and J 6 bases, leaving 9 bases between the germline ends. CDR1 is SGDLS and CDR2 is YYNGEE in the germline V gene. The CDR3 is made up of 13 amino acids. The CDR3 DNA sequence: TGTGCCAGCAGCGTAGTAAGCGAATCTGAAGCTTTCTTT. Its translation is CASSVVSESEAFF.

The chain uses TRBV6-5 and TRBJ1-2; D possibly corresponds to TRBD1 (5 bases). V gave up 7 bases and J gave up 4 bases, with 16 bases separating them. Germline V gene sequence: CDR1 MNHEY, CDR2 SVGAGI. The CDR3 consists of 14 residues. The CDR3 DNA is TGTGCCAGCACCCACCGGCAGGGCCCCTATGGCTACACCTTC. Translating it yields CASTHRQGPYGYTF.

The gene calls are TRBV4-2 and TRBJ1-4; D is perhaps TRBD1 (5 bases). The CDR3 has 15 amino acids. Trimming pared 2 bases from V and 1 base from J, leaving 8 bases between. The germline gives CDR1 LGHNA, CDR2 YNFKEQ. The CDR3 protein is CASSQRGRTNEKLFF. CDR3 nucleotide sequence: TGTGCCAGCAGCCAAAGGGGCAGAACTAATGAAAAACTGTTTTTT.

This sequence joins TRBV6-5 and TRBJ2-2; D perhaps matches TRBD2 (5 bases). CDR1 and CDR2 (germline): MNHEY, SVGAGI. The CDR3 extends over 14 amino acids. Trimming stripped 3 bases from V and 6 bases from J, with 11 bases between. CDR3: CASSYARGAGELFF. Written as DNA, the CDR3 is TGTGCCAGCAGTTATGCACGGGGTGCCGGGGAGCTGTTTTTT.

Here the CDR3 reads CASSHVDRVLSYEQYF. Written as DNA, the CDR3 is TGCGCCAGCAGCCATGTTGACAGGGTCCTCTCCTACGAGCAGTACTTC. The rearrangement links TRBV4-1 to TRBJ2-7; 7 positions agree with TRBD1. The junction had 8 bases not matched to a gene; V was cut back by 3 bases and J by 0 bases. Germline assignment: CDR1 MGHRA and CDR2 YSYEKL. This CDR3 contains 16 residues.

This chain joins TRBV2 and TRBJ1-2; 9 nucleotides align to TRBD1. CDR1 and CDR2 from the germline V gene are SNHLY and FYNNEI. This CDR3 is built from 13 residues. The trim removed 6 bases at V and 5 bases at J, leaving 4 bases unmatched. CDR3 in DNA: TGTGCCAGCAGCCGGGACAGGGAGTATGGCTACACCTTC. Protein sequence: CASSRDREYGYTF.

CDR3 region: CASSIGTGGYNEQFF. CDR3 nucleotide sequence: TGTGCCAGTAGTATCGGGACAGGGGGCTACAATGAGCAGTTCTTC. This chain joins TRBV19 and TRBJ2-1; TRBD1 matches at 11 bases. CDR3 length: 15 residues. CDR1 is LNHDA, CDR2 SQIVND, per germline (reference sequence). After removal of 3 bases from V and 3 bases from J, the junction contained 1 base not matched to a gene.

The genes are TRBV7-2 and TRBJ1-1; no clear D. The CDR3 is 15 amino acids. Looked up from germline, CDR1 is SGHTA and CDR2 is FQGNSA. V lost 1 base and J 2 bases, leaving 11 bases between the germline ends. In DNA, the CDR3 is TGTGCCAGCAGCTTAGATCGGAGCTTCAACACTGAAGCTTTCTTT. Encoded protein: CASSLDRSFNTEAFF. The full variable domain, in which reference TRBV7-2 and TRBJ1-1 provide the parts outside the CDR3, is GAGVSQSPSNKVTEKGKDVELRCDPISGHTALYWYRQSLGQGLEFLIYFQGNSAPDKSGLPSDRFSAERTGGSVSTLTIQRTQQEDSAVYLCASSLDRSFNTEAFFGQGTRLTVV.

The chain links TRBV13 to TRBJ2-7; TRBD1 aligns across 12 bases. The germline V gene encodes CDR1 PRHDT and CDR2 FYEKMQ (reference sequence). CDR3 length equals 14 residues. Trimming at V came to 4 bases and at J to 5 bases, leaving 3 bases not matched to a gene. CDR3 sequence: CASSSGTGGNEQYF. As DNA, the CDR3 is TGTGCCAGCAGCTCGGGGACAGGGGGCAACGAGCAGTACTTC.

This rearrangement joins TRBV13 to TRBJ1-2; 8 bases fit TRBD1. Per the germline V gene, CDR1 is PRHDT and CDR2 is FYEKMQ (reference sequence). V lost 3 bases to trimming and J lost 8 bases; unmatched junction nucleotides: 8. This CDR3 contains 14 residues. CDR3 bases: TGTGCCAGCAGCTTTCGGACAGGGTCGCAAGGCTACACCTTC. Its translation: CASSFRTGSQGYTF.

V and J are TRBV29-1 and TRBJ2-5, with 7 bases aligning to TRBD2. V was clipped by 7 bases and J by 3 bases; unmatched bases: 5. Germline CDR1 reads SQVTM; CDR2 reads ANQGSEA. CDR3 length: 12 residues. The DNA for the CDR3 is TGCAGCGGGGAGAGCGGGGAAGAGACCCAGTACTTC. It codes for CSGESGEETQYF.

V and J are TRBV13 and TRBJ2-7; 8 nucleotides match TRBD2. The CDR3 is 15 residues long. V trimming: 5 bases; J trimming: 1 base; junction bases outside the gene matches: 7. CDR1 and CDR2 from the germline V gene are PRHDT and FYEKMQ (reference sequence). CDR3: CASSMGLGSSYEQYF. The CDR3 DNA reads TGTGCCAGCAGCATGGGACTAGGGTCGTCCTACGAGCAGTACTTC.

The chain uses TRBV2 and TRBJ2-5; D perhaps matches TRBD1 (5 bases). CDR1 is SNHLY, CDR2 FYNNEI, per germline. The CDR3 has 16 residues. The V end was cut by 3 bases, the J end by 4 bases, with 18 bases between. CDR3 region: CASSEGRIRVSETQYF. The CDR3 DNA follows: TGTGCCAGCAGTGAGGGCCGTATCAGGGTTTCAGAGACCCAGTACTTC.